Below are 10 T cell receptor beta chains sequenced from a single sample in a study of molecular identifiers for immune sequencing clone quantification. TCRdb processed the PCR reads anew with MiXCR; each CDR3 protein has one entry. Here the sample spans around 480,000 distinct CDR3 sequences, around 23% being singletons. The sequencing input was naive CD8+ T cells from blood, with Jurkat cell RNA spiked in. Regarding subset: FACS-sorted CD8+CD4-CCR7+CD45RA+ naive T cells. The receptors were gathered from a human donor in good health. Some libraries in this study had Jurkat cell RNA spiked in.

The V and J genes are TRBV27 and TRBJ1-1, with a tentative D call TRBD1 (6 bases). Germline loops: CDR1 MNHEY, CDR2 SMNVEV (reference sequence). There are 15 residues in the CDR3. V gave up 2 bases and J gave up 3 bases, with 13 bases separating them. The CDR3 is CASSLAGASHTEAFF. As DNA, the CDR3 is TGTGCCAGCAGTTTAGCAGGGGCGAGTCACACTGAAGCTTTCTTT.

In the case of this clonotype: This CDR3 is missing its conserved last phenylalanine or tryptophan, likely due to a read error. This chain uses TRBV5-1 with TRBJ2-7; possible D gene TRBD1, 7 bases. This CDR3 has 15 amino acids. V gave up 4 bases and J gave up 3 bases, with 17 bases separating them. CDR1 and CDR2 (germline): SGHRS, YFSETQ. CDR3 DNA: TGCGCCAGCAGCGGCGGGACAGACTGGGACTACGAGCAGTACCTC. Its protein product is CASSGGTDWDYEQYL.

This clonotype was counted ten times or more. The rearrangement links TRBV11-2 to TRBJ2-3; 8 bases agree with TRBD2. This CDR3 region has 15 residues. CDR1 and CDR2 from the germline V gene are SGHAT and FQNNGV. V shed 6 bases and J 3 bases; nucleotides not matched to a gene: 8. The CDR3: CASSLSGGITDTQYF. The CDR3 nucleotides read TGTGCCAGCAGTTTGAGCGGGGGTATTACAGATACGCAGTATTTT.

V is TRBV20-1 and J is TRBJ2-2; D gene ambiguous. V dropped 0 bases and J dropped 1 base, with 3 bases sitting between them. This CDR3 has 13 residues. Germline values: CDR1 DFQATT, CDR2 SNEGSKA (reference sequence). The DNA for the CDR3 is TGCAGTGCTAGAGAGGAGAACACCGGGGAGCTGTTTTTT. Its protein product is CSAREENTGELFF.

This clonotype was seen many times. The J gene is TRBJ1-1, the V gene TRBV6-6; the D is unclear. CDR1 MNHNY and CDR2 SVGAGI come from the germline V gene (reference sequence). V was trimmed by 10 bases and J by 0 bases, leaving 9 bases between them. The CDR3 runs to 12 residues. CDR3 coding DNA: TGTGCCACCTCTGGAGTGAACACTGAAGCTTTCTTT. Amino acid sequence: CATSGVNTEAFF.

The chain uses TRBV12-3 or TRBV12-4 and TRBJ1-2; D is uncertain. V shed 6 bases and J shed 4 bases, with 6 bases lying between them. CDR3 length: 11 amino acids. CDR3 amino acids: CASRRSYGYTF. Written as DNA, the CDR3 is TGTGCCAGCAGACGCAGCTATGGCTACACCTTC.

The rearrangement links TRBV5-4 to TRBJ2-7; D might be TRBD1 (6 bases). With 2 bases removed from V and 7 bases from J, the gap between germline ends came to 13 bases. Germline CDR1 is SGHNT and CDR2 is YYREEE (reference sequence). The CDR3 has 13 residues. In DNA, the CDR3 is TGTGCCAGCAGCTTACCCCCGGGACAAGAGCAGTACTTC. Its translation is CASSLPPGQEQYF.

The rearrangement joins TRBV7-6 to TRBJ2-2, with 10 bases matching TRBD2. Germline V gene data show CDR1 as SGHVS and CDR2 as FNYEAQ. The CDR3 covers 17 residues. Trimming removed 8 bases from V and 5 bases from J; junction bases left unmatched: 14. DNA of the CDR3: TGTGCCAGCGGCCTCCGGACTAGCGGAGGCGGGACCGGGGAGCTGTTTTTT. Protein product: CASGLRTSGGGTGELFF.

This clonotype was detected a few times. The chain employs TRBV15 and TRBJ2-5; 10 positions match TRBD2. This CDR3 spans 16 amino acids. Germline V gene sequence: CDR1 LNHNV, CDR2 YYDKDF (reference sequence). V lost 5 bases, J lost 2 bases, and 8 bases stayed unmatched. As DNA, the CDR3 is TGTGCCACCAGCTGGAAGCTAGCGGGAGCACAAGAGACCCAGTACTTC. This encodes CATSWKLAGAQETQYF.

The V gene is TRBV5-1, the J gene TRBJ2-2, with D tentatively TRBD1 (6 bases). Trimming stripped 1 base from V and 5 bases from J, with 21 bases between. The germline V gene has CDR1 SGHRS and CDR2 YFSETQ. CDR3 length: 18 residues. The CDR3 here is CASSLQPRTAVNTGELFF. CDR3 bases: TGCGCCAGCAGCTTGCAACCCCGGACAGCGGTTAATACCGGGGAGCTGTTTTTT.